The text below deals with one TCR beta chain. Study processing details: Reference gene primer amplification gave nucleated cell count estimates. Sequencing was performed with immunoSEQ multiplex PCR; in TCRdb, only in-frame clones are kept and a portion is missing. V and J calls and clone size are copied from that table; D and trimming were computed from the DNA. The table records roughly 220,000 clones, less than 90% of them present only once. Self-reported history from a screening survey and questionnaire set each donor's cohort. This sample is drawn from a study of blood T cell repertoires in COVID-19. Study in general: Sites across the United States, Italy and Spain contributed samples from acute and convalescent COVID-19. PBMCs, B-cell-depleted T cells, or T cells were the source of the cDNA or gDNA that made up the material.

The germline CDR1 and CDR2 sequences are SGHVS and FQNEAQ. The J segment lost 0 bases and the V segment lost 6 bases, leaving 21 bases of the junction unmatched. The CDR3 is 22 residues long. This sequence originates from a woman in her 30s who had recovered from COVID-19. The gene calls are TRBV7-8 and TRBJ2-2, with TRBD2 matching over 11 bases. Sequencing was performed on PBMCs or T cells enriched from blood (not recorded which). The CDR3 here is CASRPTYVVTSGGEPNTGELFF. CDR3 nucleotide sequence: TGTGCCAGCAGACCAACCTACGTAGTTACTAGCGGGGGCGAACCGAACACCGGGGAGCTGTTTTTT.